The 2 T cell receptor beta chains presented below share a single source sample, sequenced in a study of blood T cell repertoires in COVID-19. Using immunoSEQ multiplex PCR, the repertoire was profiled, and TCRdb retains in-frame clones only, with some absent. This repertoire shows hundreds of thousands of clones, 85% to 90% found once; its top ten account for roughly a tenth. Sequenced material: PBMCs or T cells enriched from blood (not recorded which). These receptors came from a woman between 50 and 59 years old who had recovered from COVID-19.

The chain employs TRBV7-3 and TRBJ1-1; no firm D call. Germline V gene sequence: CDR1 SGHTA, CDR2 FQGTGA. The V and J ends lost 4 bases and 1 base respectively, with 7 bases between them. This CDR3 region has 13 residues. CDR3 residues: CASSSGENTEAFF. The DNA for the CDR3 is TGTGCCAGCAGCTCCGGTGAGAACACTGAAGCTTTCTTT.

This clone was seen just once. V and J are TRBV6-5 and TRBJ1-2; 11 nucleotides line up with TRBD1. The CDR3 loop spans 14 amino acids. Germline-derived CDR1 and CDR2 are MNHEY and SVGAGI. V shed 6 bases and J 4 bases; nucleotides not matched to a gene: 4. CDR3 nucleotide sequence: TGTGCCAGCAGAAGGACAGGGGGCTTCTATGGCTACACCTTC. Protein: CASRRTGGFYGYTF.